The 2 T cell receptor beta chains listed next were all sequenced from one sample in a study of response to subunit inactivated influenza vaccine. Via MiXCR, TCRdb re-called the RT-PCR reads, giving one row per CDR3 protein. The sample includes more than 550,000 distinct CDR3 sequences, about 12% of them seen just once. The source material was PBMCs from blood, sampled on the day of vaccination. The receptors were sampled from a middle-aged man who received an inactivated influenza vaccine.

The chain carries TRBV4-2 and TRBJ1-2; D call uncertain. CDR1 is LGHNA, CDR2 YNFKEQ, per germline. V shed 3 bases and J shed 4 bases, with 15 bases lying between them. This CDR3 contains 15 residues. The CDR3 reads CASSQEGKRGYGYTF. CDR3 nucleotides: TGTGCCAGCAGCCAGGAAGGGAAACGGGGCTATGGCTACACCTTC.

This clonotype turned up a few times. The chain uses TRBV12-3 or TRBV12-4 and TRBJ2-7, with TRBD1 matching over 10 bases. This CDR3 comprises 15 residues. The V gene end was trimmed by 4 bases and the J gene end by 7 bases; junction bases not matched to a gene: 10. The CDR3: CASSSRTGGLGEQYF. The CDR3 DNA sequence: TGTGCCAGCAGTTCCAGGACAGGGGGTCTGGGAGAGCAGTACTTC.